A single sample is the source of the 11 T cell receptor beta chains below, sequenced in a study of T cells after posttransplantation cyclophosphamide. The protocol was immunoSEQ multiplex PCR, while the TCRdb copy is restricted to in-frame clones and leaves out a portion. Found here are about 32,000 clones, about 91% of them singletons; the top ten hold roughly 0.096%. Cells defined as naive were viable CD3+CD4+ or CD3+CD8+ and CCR7+CD45RA+CD45RO-CD95-CD27+CD28+. The sequenced material came from naive CD4+ T cells sorted from blood. These receptors came from a man aged 30 to 45 in good health and a related stem cell transplant donor.

This rearrangement joins TRBV4-3 to TRBJ2-3; TRBD1 is a possible D gene (6 bases). This CDR3 is built from 18 residues. CDR1 and CDR2 (germline): LGHNA, YSLEER. Deletions cut 2 bases from V and 1 base from J, with 19 bases between. The CDR3 DNA reads TGCGCCAGCAGCCAACAGCCGGTGACAGGAGATTGCACAGATACGCAGTATTTT. Amino acid sequence: CASSQQPVTGDCTDTQYF.

The rearrangement joins TRBV7-3 to TRBJ2-1; D may be TRBD1 (5 bases). Germline V lookup: CDR1 SGHTA, CDR2 FQGTGA. Trimming stripped 5 bases from V and 2 bases from J, with 13 bases between. There are 15 residues in the CDR3. In DNA form, the CDR3 reads TGTGCCAGCAGCATCGACAGCTACCCCTACAATGAGCAGTTCTTC. It translates to CASSIDSYPYNEQFF.

The chain joins TRBV5-1 to TRBJ2-2; D gene ambiguous. This CDR3 has 14 amino acids. V gave up 4 bases and J gave up 2 bases, with 9 bases separating them. CDR1 and CDR2 (germline): SGHRS, YFSETQ. The CDR3 DNA is TGCGCCAGCAGCCGAGTATCAAACACCGGGGAGCTGTTTTTT. The encoded protein is CASSRVSNTGELFF.

Comments on this clone: A read error may account for a junction end that differs from germline. The chain employs TRBV5-1 and TRBJ2-1; possible D gene TRBD2, 7 bases. Germline V lookup: CDR1 SGHRS, CDR2 YFSETQ. CDR3 length: 17 residues. Here the CDR3 reads CASSLGGGLSSYNEQFF. CDR3 nucleotide sequence: TGCGCCAGCAGTTTGGGGGGGGGCCTGAGCTCCTACAATGAGCAGTTCTTC.

The genes are TRBV5-1 and TRBJ2-5, with TRBD2 matching over 9 bases. V was clipped by 0 bases and J by 7 bases; unmatched bases: 7. Germline loops: CDR1 SGHRS, CDR2 YFSETQ. The CDR3 spans 15 residues. As DNA, the CDR3 is TGCGCCAGCAGCTTGGAGGCGGGGGGGAAAGGGACCCAGTACTTC. This gives the protein CASSLEAGGKGTQYF.

This clone appeared a single time. The chain is built from TRBV5-4 and TRBJ1-4; D not resolved. The CDR3 length is 14 residues. With 4 bases removed from V and 4 bases from J, the gap between germline ends came to 11 bases. Germline V lookup: CDR1 SGHNT, CDR2 YYREEE (reference sequence). In DNA form, the CDR3 reads TGTGCCAGCAGCGTCAACAGAGTTAATGAAAAACTGTTTTTT. Translating gives CASSVNRVNEKLFF.

Only one count was recorded for this clone. V is TRBV5-4 and J is TRBJ2-1; 9 bases are shared with TRBD1. This CDR3 has 15 residues. In germline, CDR1 is SGHNT, CDR2 YYREEE (reference sequence). V shed 4 bases, J shed 5 bases, and the junction held 7 bases outside the gene matches. The CDR3 protein is CASSTRQGGDNEQFF. The CDR3 nucleotides are TGTGCCAGCAGCACTAGACAGGGGGGAGACAATGAGCAGTTCTTC.

The chain uses TRBV10-3 and TRBJ2-5; 10 bases align to TRBD2. V gave up 8 bases and J gave up 4 bases; unmatched junction bases: 13. CDR1 is ENHRY, CDR2 SYGVKD, per germline. The CDR3 runs 16 residues. The CDR3 reads CAIAILAGAPLETQYF. CDR3 sequence (DNA): TGTGCCATCGCAATTCTAGCGGGGGCCCCCCTAGAGACCCAGTACTTC.

The genes are TRBV5-4 and TRBJ2-5; 8 positions match TRBD1. This CDR3 spans 15 amino acids. Per the germline V gene, CDR1 is SGHNT and CDR2 is YYREEE (reference sequence). V dropped 5 bases and J dropped 5; count of bases not matched to a gene: 11. The CDR3 region is CASSYRTGMPETQYF. The CDR3 DNA follows: TGTGCCAGCAGTTATCGGACAGGGATGCCGGAGACCCAGTACTTC.

V usage is TRBV14 and J usage is TRBJ1-3; 7 bases are shared with TRBD1. Trimming took 3 bases from V and 4 from J; bases not matched to a gene: 9. CDR1 and CDR2 (germline): SGHDN, FVKESK. The CDR3 length is 16 residues. DNA for the CDR3: TGTGCCAGCAGCCATCTTTTACAGGGGCCAGGAAACACCATATATTTT. Translating gives CASSHLLQGPGNTIYF.

The chain recombines TRBV9 with TRBJ2-3; possible D gene TRBD2, 5 bases. This CDR3 spans 15 amino acids. Trimming took off 0 bases at V and 1 base at J, with 9 bases between the two ends. CDR1 is SGDLS, CDR2 YYNGEE, per germline. This CDR3 reads CASSVVGAGTDTQYF. The CDR3 coding sequence is TGTGCCAGCAGCGTAGTGGGAGCGGGCACAGATACGCAGTATTTT. Drawing the rest from reference TRBV9 and TRBJ2-3, the complete variable domain is DSGVTQTPKHLITATGQRVTLRCSPRSGDLSVYWYQQSLDQGLQFLIQYYNGEERAKGNILERFSAQQFPDLHSELNLSSLELGDSALYFCASSVVGAGTDTQYFGPGTRLTVL.